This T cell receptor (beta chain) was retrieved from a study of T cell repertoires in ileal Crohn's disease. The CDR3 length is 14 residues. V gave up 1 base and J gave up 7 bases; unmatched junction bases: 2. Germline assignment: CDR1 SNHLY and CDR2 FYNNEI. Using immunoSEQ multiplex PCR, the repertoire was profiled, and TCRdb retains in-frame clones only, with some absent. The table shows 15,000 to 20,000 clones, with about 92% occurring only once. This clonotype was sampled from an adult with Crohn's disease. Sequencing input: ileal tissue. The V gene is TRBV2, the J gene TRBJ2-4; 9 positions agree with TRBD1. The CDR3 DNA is TGTGCCAGCAGTGAAGGGACAGGGGTTAACATTCAGTACTTC. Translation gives CASSEGTGVNIQYF.